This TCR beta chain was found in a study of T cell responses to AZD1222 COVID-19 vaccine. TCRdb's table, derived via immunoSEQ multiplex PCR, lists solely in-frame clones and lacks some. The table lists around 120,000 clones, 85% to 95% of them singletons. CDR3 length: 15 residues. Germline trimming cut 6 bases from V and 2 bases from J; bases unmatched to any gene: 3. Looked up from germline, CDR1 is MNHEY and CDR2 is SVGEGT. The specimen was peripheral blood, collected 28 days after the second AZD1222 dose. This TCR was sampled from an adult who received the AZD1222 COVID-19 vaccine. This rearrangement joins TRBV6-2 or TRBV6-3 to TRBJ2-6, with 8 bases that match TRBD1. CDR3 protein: CASSTGQAGANVLTF. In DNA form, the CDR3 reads TGTGCCAGCAGCACGGGACAGGCTGGGGCCAACGTCCTGACTTTC.